This record concerns one TCR beta chain sequence. This sample is part of a study of graft-versus-host responses after intestinal transplantation. Study at large: All recipients got anti-thymocyte globulin induction, then tacrolimus and steroids for roughly 3 years.

Findings and caveats of the study: Recipient marrow held GvH clones, some first seen in ileum or blood.

Assay: immunoSEQ multiplex PCR; the TCRdb copy retains only in-frame clones and omits some. The repertoire holds 8,000 to 9,500 clones, with about 32% as singletons. J lost 9 bases, V lost 0 bases, and 4 bases had no gene match. Per germline, CDR1 SGHRS and CDR2 YFSETQ. The CDR3 runs to 14 residues. Irradiated stimulators labeled with violet dye, about 200,000 in number, were plated with about 200,000 CFSE-labeled responders. Upon completion of the reaction, proliferating CFSE-low responders, both CD3+CD4+ and CD3+CD8+, were sorted. V is TRBV5-1 and J is TRBJ2-3, with 10 bases that match TRBD2. Sequences were derived from alloreactive CD4+ T cells from a mixed lymphocyte reaction culture, sampled before intestinal transplant. Subset given: CFSE-low proliferating T cells sorted from roughly 6-day pre-transplant mixed lymphocyte reaction (GvH or HvG direction). This TCR was sampled from a human patient who received an intestinal transplant. The CDR3 protein is CASSLELAGETQYF. In DNA form, the CDR3 reads TGCGCCAGCAGCTTGGAGCTAGCGGGAGAGACGCAGTATTTT. Full variable domain (outside the CDR3, taken from reference TRBV5-1 and TRBJ2-3): KAGVTQTPRYLIKTRGQQVTLSCSPISGHRSVSWYQQTPGQGLQFLFEYFSETQRNKGNFPGRFSGRQFSNSRSEMNVSTLELGDSALYLCASSLELAGETQYFGPGTRLTVL.